Detailed here is one TCR beta chain. This sample stems from a study of blood T cell repertoires in COVID-19. Using immunoSEQ multiplex PCR, the repertoire was profiled, and TCRdb retains in-frame clones only, with some absent. The sample carries over 80,000 clones, 88% recorded once. V was cut by 1 base and J by 7 bases, with 14 bases left in between. The CDR3 is 14 amino acids. Germline CDR1 SGHRS, CDR2 YFSETQ. The chain couples TRBV5-1 to TRBJ1-1; no firm D call. Sequenced: peripheral blood. This receptor was obtained from a man in his 70s with acute or convalescent COVID-19. CDR3 in amino acids: CASSLTYGVGEAFF. CDR3 sequence (DNA): TGCGCCAGCAGCTTGACCTACGGGGTTGGTGAAGCTTTCTTT. The complete variable domain, with remaining parts taken from reference TRBV5-1 and TRBJ1-1, reads KAGVTQTPRYLIKTRGQQVTLSCSPISGHRSVSWYQQTPGQGLQFLFEYFSETQRNKGNFPGRFSGRQFSNSRSEMNVSTLELGDSALYLCASSLTYGVGEAFFGQGTRLTVV.